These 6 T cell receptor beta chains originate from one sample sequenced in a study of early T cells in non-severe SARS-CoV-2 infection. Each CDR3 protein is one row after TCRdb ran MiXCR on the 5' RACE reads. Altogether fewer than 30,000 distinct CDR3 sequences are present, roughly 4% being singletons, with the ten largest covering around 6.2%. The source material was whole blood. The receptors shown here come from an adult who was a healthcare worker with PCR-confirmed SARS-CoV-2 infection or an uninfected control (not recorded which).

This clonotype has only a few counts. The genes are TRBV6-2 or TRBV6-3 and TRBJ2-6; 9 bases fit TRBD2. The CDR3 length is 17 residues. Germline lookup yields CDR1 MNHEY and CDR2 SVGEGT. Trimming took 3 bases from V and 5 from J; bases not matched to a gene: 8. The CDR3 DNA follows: TGTGCCAGCAGTTATAGCGGGGGAGGTCTATGGGCCAACGTCCTGACTTTC. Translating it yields CASSYSGGGLWANVLTF.

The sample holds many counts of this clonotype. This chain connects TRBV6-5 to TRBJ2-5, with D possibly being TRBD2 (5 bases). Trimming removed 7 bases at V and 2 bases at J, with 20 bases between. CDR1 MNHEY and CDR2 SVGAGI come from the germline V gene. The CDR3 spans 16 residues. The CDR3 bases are TGTGCCAGCAACGATTACGTCAGGTCGGGGCAAGAGACCCAGTACTTC. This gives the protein CASNDYVRSGQETQYF.

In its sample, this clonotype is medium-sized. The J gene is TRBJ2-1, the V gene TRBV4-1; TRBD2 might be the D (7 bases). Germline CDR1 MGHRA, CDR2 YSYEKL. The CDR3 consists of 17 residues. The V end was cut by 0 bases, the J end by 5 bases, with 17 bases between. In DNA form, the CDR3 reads TGCGCCAGCAGCCAAGATTCGGGGGGCCTTAACGACAATGAGCAGTTCTTC. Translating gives CASSQDSGGLNDNEQFF.

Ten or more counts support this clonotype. The CDR3 loop reads CASSYGNYNEQFF. CDR3 nucleotides: TGTGCCAGCAGTTATGGCAACTACAATGAGCAGTTCTTC. This sequence joins TRBV6-6 and TRBJ2-1; D call uncertain. Germline CDR1 is MNHNY and CDR2 is SVGAGI (reference sequence). The CDR3 is 13 residues long. V lost 3 bases and J lost 3, with 6 bases in between.

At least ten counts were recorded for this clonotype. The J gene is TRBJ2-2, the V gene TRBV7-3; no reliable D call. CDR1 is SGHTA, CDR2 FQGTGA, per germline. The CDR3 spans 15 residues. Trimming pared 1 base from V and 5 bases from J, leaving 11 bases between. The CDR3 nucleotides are TGTGCCAGCAGCTTAAGTGGAAGTGGAACCGGGGAGCTGTTTTTT. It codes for CASSLSGSGTGELFF.

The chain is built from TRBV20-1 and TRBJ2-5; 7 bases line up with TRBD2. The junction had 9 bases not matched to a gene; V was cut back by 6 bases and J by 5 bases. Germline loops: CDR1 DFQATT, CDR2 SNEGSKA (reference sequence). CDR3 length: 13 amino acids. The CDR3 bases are TGCAGTGCCCCTCTGGGAGGGCCGGAGACCCAGTACTTC. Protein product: CSAPLGGPETQYF.